This is a list of T cell receptor beta chains from one sample in a study of T cell responses to AZD1222 COVID-19 vaccine. Profiling relied on immunoSEQ multiplex PCR, and the TCRdb table lists in-frame clones only, not all of them. Counted here are around 130,000 clones, approximately 93% occurring once; the ten biggest clones make up 3.1%. Sequences were derived from peripheral blood, sampled on day 0 of AZD1222 vaccination. These receptors all stem from an adult in good health. Each CDR3 is given without its conserved first and last residue. The D gene is left open where the match is weak.

TRBV19	TRBD1	TRBJ1-4	ASGTGDRFGEKLF
TRBV7-9	TRBD2	TRBJ2-7	ASSLSSGIHEQY
TRBV28	.	TRBJ1-6	ASSLEGRNSPLH
TRBV7-2	.	TRBJ1-6	ASSFRAGDSPLH
TRBV27	.	TRBJ1-1	ASSPRPANTEAF
TRBV5-1	TRBD2	TRBJ2-1	ASSPGLADEQF
TRBV24-1	TRBD2	TRBJ2-1	ATSDLTTSGRVLGADEQF
TRBV28	.	TRBJ2-3	ASSFAKALDTQY
TRBV5-4	.	TRBJ2-3	ASSRTSSTDTQY
TRBV6-5	TRBD2	TRBJ2-5	ASRGLAGETQY
TRBV27	TRBD1	TRBJ1-4	ASSPGTGSATNEKLF